The 28 T cell receptor beta chains listed next were all sequenced from one sample in a study of cytomegalovirus exposure and HLA in healthy donors. The PCR had 60 Vbeta and 13 Jbeta primers. TCRdb's table, derived via immunoSEQ multiplex PCR, lists solely in-frame clones and lacks some. The sample lists about 210,000 clones, 82% occurring once. Sequenced material: PBMCs. These receptors all come from a man aged 35-49 years in good health and CMV-seropositive.

The chain is built from TRBV6-1 and TRBJ1-5, with 11 bases matching TRBD1. Germline CDR1 and CDR2: MNHNS and SASEGT. Trimming at V came to 4 bases and at J to 7 bases, leaving 6 bases not matched to a gene. This CDR3 has 15 residues. The CDR3 here is CASSAGTGGWQPQHF. In nucleotides, the CDR3 is TGTGCCAGCAGTGCCGGGACAGGGGGGTGGCAGCCCCAGCATTTT.

This chain's CDR3 is CASTRGGVQAGELFF. CDR3 coding DNA: TGTGCCAGCACCAGAGGGGGGGTCCAGGCCGGGGAGCTGTTTTTT. The J gene is TRBJ2-2, the V gene TRBV6-1; TRBD2 might be the D (7 bases). CDR3 length: 15 amino acids. Per the germline V gene, CDR1 is MNHNS and CDR2 is SASEGT. Trimming took off 7 bases at V and 6 bases at J, with 18 bases between the two ends.

This chain links TRBV29-1 with TRBJ2-3; D perhaps matches TRBD1 (5 bases). Per the germline V gene, CDR1 is SQVTM and CDR2 is ANQGSEA. The CDR3 loop spans 12 amino acids. Between the trimmed V and J ends, which lost 8 bases and 2 bases, there was a span of 11 bases. The CDR3 sequence: CSWGGDTDTQYF. The CDR3 bases are TGCAGCTGGGGCGGCGACACAGATACGCAGTATTTT.

The rearrangement uses TRBV6-5 and TRBJ1-2; D might be TRBD1 (5 bases). The V gene's germline CDR1 is MNHEY and CDR2 SVGAGI. The CDR3 is made up of 14 amino acids. Trimming took off 7 bases at V and 4 bases at J, with 16 bases between the two ends. This CDR3 reads CASMDQGTPYGYTF. The CDR3 DNA is TGTGCCAGCATGGATCAAGGGACTCCCTATGGCTACACCTTC.

The chain combines TRBV7-9 with TRBJ2-1, with TRBD2 as a possible D gene (6 bases). Trimming removed 2 bases from V and 0 bases from J, with 11 bases in between. Per germline, CDR1 SEHNR and CDR2 FQNEAQ (reference sequence). The CDR3 covers 16 residues. CDR3 DNA: TGTGCCAGCAGCTTATCGGGACTTAGCTCCTACAATGAGCAGTTCTTC. It codes for CASSLSGLSSYNEQFF.

This chain uses TRBV5-1 with TRBJ1-3; TRBD1 is a possible D gene (6 bases). Trimming left V 6 bases short and J 2 bases short, with 12 bases between. This CDR3 has 14 residues. In germline, CDR1 is SGHRS, CDR2 YFSETQ. Here the CDR3 reads CASMKGDTGNTIYF. CDR3 sequence (DNA): TGCGCCAGCATGAAAGGGGACACTGGAAACACCATATATTTT. The whole variable domain, remainder taken from reference TRBV5-1 and TRBJ1-3, is KAGVTQTPRYLIKTRGQQVTLSCSPISGHRSVSWYQQTPGQGLQFLFEYFSETQRNKGNFPGRFSGRQFSNSRSEMNVSTLELGDSALYLCASMKGDTGNTIYFGEGSWLTVV.

CDR3 nucleotides: TGTGCCAGCAGCCGGGAAGGACAGGCTGTTCTTCCCTATGGCTACACCTTC. Its protein is CASSREGQAVLPYGYTF. The V gene is TRBV21-1, the J gene TRBJ1-2; the table assigns TRBD1, which was not confirmed against the DNA. TRBV21-1 corresponds to a pseudogene. This CDR3 is built from 17 residues.

This chain links TRBV7-6 with TRBJ1-1, with D maybe TRBD1 (5 bases). CDR3 length: 16 residues. Between the trimmed V and J ends, which lost 0 bases and 0 bases, there was a span of 11 bases. Per germline, CDR1 SGHVS and CDR2 FNYEAQ. CDR3 DNA: TGTGCCAGCAGCTTAGCTGGGGCGGATCTGAACACTGAAGCTTTCTTT. Translation: CASSLAGADLNTEAFF.

The chain combines TRBV6-5 with TRBJ2-5; possibly TRBD1 for D (5 bases). The J call may be wrong; the DNA end is better matched by TRBJ2-7. The CDR3 has 13 residues. CDR1 and CDR2 (germline): MNHEY, SVGAGI. The CDR3 DNA follows: TGTGCCAGCAGTTACAACAGGAACAACGAGCAGTACTTC. Its translation is CASSYNRNNEQYF.

The rearrangement joins TRBV7-8 to TRBJ2-2, with 11 bases aligning to TRBD2. The trim removed 1 base at V and 2 bases at J, leaving 6 bases unmatched. The CDR3 is 18 amino acids. Looked up from germline, CDR1 is SGHVS and CDR2 is FQNEAQ. The CDR3 protein is CASSLVLAGGLNTGELFF. The DNA for the CDR3 is TGTGCCAGCAGCTTAGTCCTAGCGGGAGGTCTAAACACCGGGGAGCTGTTTTTT.

This clone appeared once. The gene calls are TRBV6-6 and TRBJ2-1; D might be TRBD2 (6 bases). The CDR3 is 14 residues long. Per the germline V gene, CDR1 is MNHNY and CDR2 is SVGAGI (reference sequence). V was shortened by 4 bases and J by 4 bases, with 11 bases between the two germline ends. This CDR3 reads CASSFGGWYNEQFF. The DNA of the CDR3 is TGTGCCAGCAGTTTTGGGGGGTGGTACAATGAGCAGTTCTTC.

Regarding this clone: Other DNA sequences of this sample code for an identical CDR3. The chain combines TRBV9 with TRBJ1-1, with 10 bases aligning to TRBD1. Germline V CDR1 and CDR2: SGDLS, YYNGEE. The junction had 8 bases not matched to a gene; V was cut back by 2 bases and J by 7 bases. The CDR3 sequence is 15 residues long. The CDR3, as DNA: TGTGCCAGCAGCGTTTCTGGGACAGGGGAGTTTGAAGCTTTCTTT. Translating it yields CASSVSGTGEFEAFF.

The J gene is TRBJ1-2, the V gene TRBV2, with D possibly matching TRBD1 (5 bases). Trimming stripped 10 bases from V and 3 bases from J, with 15 bases between. The CDR3 loop spans 13 amino acids. Germline loops: CDR1 SNHLY, CDR2 FYNNEI. The CDR3 DNA sequence: TGTGCCAAAAGGGGTACGGGAGACTATGGCTACACCTTC. This gives the protein CAKRGTGDYGYTF.

The V gene is TRBV9, the J gene TRBJ1-1; 8 bases are a match to TRBD1. In germline, CDR1 is SGDLS, CDR2 YYNGEE. The ends lost 4 bases at V and 0 bases at J; junction bases unmatched: 2. This CDR3 region has 14 residues. CDR3 region: CASSRTGMNTEAFF. The CDR3, as DNA: TGTGCCAGCAGCCGGACAGGGATGAACACTGAAGCTTTCTTT.

The J gene is TRBJ1-1, the V gene TRBV6-1, with 7 bases that match TRBD1. From germline, CDR1 is MNHNS and CDR2 SASEGT. The CDR3 loop spans 13 amino acids. V shed 5 bases, J shed 4 bases, and the junction held 4 bases outside the gene matches. The CDR3 DNA follows: TGTGCCAGCAGTTTATCAGGGGGCACTGAAGCTTTCTTT. Translated, it gives CASSLSGGTEAFF.

The chain uses TRBV27 and TRBJ2-1; 9 bases are shared with TRBD2. Trimming removed 4 bases from V and 8 bases from J; junction bases left unmatched: 12. Germline V CDR1 and CDR2: MNHEY, SMNVEV (reference sequence). The CDR3 is 16 amino acids. The CDR3 reads CASSSLSSGRSHEQFF. In nucleotides, the CDR3 is TGTGCCAGCAGTTCCTTGAGTAGCGGGAGATCCCATGAGCAGTTCTTC.

The chain carries TRBV7-9 and TRBJ2-1, with 7 bases lining up with TRBD1. CDR1 is SEHNR, CDR2 FQNEAQ, per germline (reference sequence). With V trimmed by 4 bases and J by 4 bases, 7 bases remained unmatched. This CDR3 is built from 15 residues. The CDR3 coding sequence is TGTGCCAGCAGCTACAGGGGATTAACGTACAATGAGCAGTTCTTC. Translating it yields CASSYRGLTYNEQFF.

The V gene is TRBV11-2, the J gene TRBJ1-1; 7 nucleotides match TRBD1. CDR3 size: 14 residues. Germline CDR1 is SGHAT and CDR2 is FQNNGV. With V trimmed by 4 bases and J by 1 base, 3 bases remained unmatched. CDR3 loop: CASSYTGENTEAFF. CDR3 nucleotide sequence: TGTGCCAGCAGCTACACAGGGGAGAACACTGAAGCTTTCTTT.

J is TRBJ2-5 and V is TRBV15, with 10 positions matching TRBD2. The CDR3 is 16 amino acids. Germline assignment: CDR1 LNHNV and CDR2 YYDKDF (reference sequence). With V trimmed by 0 bases and J by 5 bases, 6 bases remained unmatched. The DNA for the CDR3 is TGTGCCACCAGCAGAGATCCTAGCGGGAGTATCGAGACCCAGTACTTC. This sequence encodes CATSRDPSGSIETQYF.

This chain connects TRBV6-5 to TRBJ2-1; 7 bases map to TRBD2. CDR3 size: 14 residues. Trimming took 6 bases from V and 2 from J; bases not matched to a gene: 4. Germline CDR1 MNHEY, CDR2 SVGAGI. In DNA, the CDR3 is TGTGCCAGCAGGAGGGAGGGCCCCTACAATGAGCAGTTCTTC. Protein: CASRREGPYNEQFF.

This clone occurred a few times. The J gene is TRBJ1-4, the V gene TRBV6-5, with TRBD1 as a possible D gene (6 bases). This CDR3 comprises 15 residues. Germline V gives CDR1 MNHEY, CDR2 SVGAGI. Trimming took 6 bases from V and 0 from J, leaving 11 bases between them. The CDR3 DNA reads TGTGCCAGCAGAACAGGGATTGCAACTAATGAAAAACTGTTTTTT. This codes for CASRTGIATNEKLFF.

In this sample, this clone turned up a few times. The J gene is TRBJ1-2, the V gene TRBV30; D remains unclear. Germline-derived CDR1 and CDR2 are GTSNPN and SVGIG (reference sequence). CDR3 length: 15 residues. The V end lost 7 bases, the J end lost 5 bases, and 23 bases lay between the germline ends. The CDR3 sequence is CAFSGERRLEYGYTF. The CDR3 DNA follows: TGTGCCTTCTCGGGAGAGCGAAGGCTAGAGTATGGCTACACCTTC.

The chain uses TRBV29-1 and TRBJ2-3, with 7 bases fitting TRBD2. The CDR3 is 14 amino acids. V lost 5 bases, J lost 6 bases, and 11 bases stayed unmatched. Germline-derived CDR1 and CDR2 are SQVTM and ANQGSEA. CDR3 coding DNA: TGCAGCGTTCTGGCGCGGGAGTTAGAGGATACGCAGTATTTT. This codes for CSVLARELEDTQYF.

This chain connects TRBV10-3 to TRBJ1-1; a weak D match, TRBD1 (5 bases). The CDR3 has 14 residues. The germline V gene has CDR1 ENHRY and CDR2 SYGVKD. Trimming stripped 3 bases from V and 1 base from J, with 9 bases between. The CDR3 DNA follows: TGTGCCATCAGTGATAGGCAGGGGAACACTGAAGCTTTCTTT. Translating it yields CAISDRQGNTEAFF.

This sequence joins TRBV10-1 and TRBJ2-3, with no clear D. From germline, CDR1 is WNHNN and CDR2 SYGVQD (reference sequence). Trimming stripped 3 bases from V and 1 base from J, with 11 bases between. The CDR3 extends over 15 amino acids. CDR3 nucleotides: TGCGCCAGCAGTGAATCCTTTTCTGGCACAGATACGCAGTATTTT. It yields the protein CASSESFSGTDTQYF.

The rearrangement links TRBV18 to TRBJ1-1, with 8 bases identical to TRBD1. Germline loops: CDR1 KGHSH, CDR2 LQKENI. The CDR3 has 15 residues. J lost 1 base, V lost 5 bases, and 6 bases had no gene match. Here the CDR3 DNA reads TGTGCCAGCTCAGCGGGACAGGTTTCGAACACTGAAGCTTTCTTT. This codes for CASSAGQVSNTEAFF.

In the case of this clone: At the DNA level, this CDR3 is encoded by other sequences in the same sample as well. The rearrangement uses TRBV6-5 and TRBJ2-1; possibly TRBD2 for D (5 bases). The CDR3 extends over 12 amino acids. CDR1 MNHEY and CDR2 SVGAGI come from the germline V gene. Trimming removed 6 bases from V and 7 bases from J, with 10 bases in between. CDR3 region: CASSLRGNEQFF. The DNA for the CDR3 is TGTGCCAGCAGCCTAAGAGGGAATGAGCAGTTCTTC.

This clone was detected a few times. The chain employs TRBV5-4 and TRBJ2-7; 11 positions match TRBD1. Germline CDR1 and CDR2: SGHNT and YYREEE (reference sequence). The CDR3 loop spans 14 amino acids. V lost 4 bases, J lost 6 bases, and 6 bases stayed unmatched. CDR3 amino acids: CASSRRDRGGEQYV. CDR3 bases: TGTGCCAGCAGCCGCCGGGACAGGGGGGGCGAGCAGTACGTC.